The sample holds a few counts of the clone carrying this T cell receptor beta chain. TCRdb itself ran the RT-PCR reads through MiXCR, one entry per CDR3 protein. Seen here are 650,000 to 800,000 distinct CDR3 sequences, more than 13% observed once, and the top ten hold roughly 3.9%. Germline lookup yields CDR1 MNHEY and CDR2 SVGAGI. The CDR3 length is 15 residues. The J segment lost 1 base and the V segment lost 5 bases, leaving 4 bases of the junction unmatched. This rearrangement joins TRBV6-5 to TRBJ2-3; 9 bases line up with TRBD2. The TCR comes from a female donor in good health, serving as a healthy control. The sequencing sample was made of memory CD4+ T cells from blood. CDR3 sequence (DNA): TGTGCCAGCAGTCAGCGACTAGCGGGCACAGATACGCAGTATTTT. Its translation is CASSQRLAGTDTQYF.